This TCR beta chain was sequenced during a study of cytotoxic CD8 clonotypes in ibrutinib-treated CLL. Study-wide context: The cohort had 10 to 11 relapsed/refractory and approximately 14 treatment-naive patients, 17 to 18 IGHV unmutated.

The V gene lost 4 bases and the J gene lost 3 bases, with 18 bases spanning the gap. The germline V gene has CDR1 SGDLS and CDR2 YYNGEE. There are 16 residues in the CDR3. The study, taken as a whole, reports: Clonality (at baseline) was higher than in age-matched healthy donors and tracked circulating CD8+ T-cell counts.

TCRdb keeps only in-frame clones here, not all; method: immunoSEQ multiplex PCR. The sample includes roughly 49,000 clones, roughly 80% of them seen just once. Investigators sourced approximately 2 micrograms of genomic DNA from cryopreserved PBMCs for TCR beta libraries. This clone appeared once. Its antigen is undetermined. The chain is built from TRBV9 and TRBJ2-3, with no clear D. The origin of this receptor is a human donor with chronic lymphocytic leukemia. Sequenced here: PBMCs, sampled after 24 months of ibrutinib treatment. The CDR3 is CASSPQSPLGTDTQYF. The CDR3 DNA reads TGTGCCAGCAGCCCCCAGTCGCCCTTGGGGACAGATACGCAGTATTTT.